This TCR beta chain was recorded in a study of PD-L1 blockade in urothelial cancer. Looking at the study overall: The median T cell count in blood samples was 110,000 to 150,000.

This clone was seen only once. The table came from immunoSEQ multiplex PCR; TCRdb's copy has only in-frame clones and leaves some out. Of around 110,000 clones listed, 85% to 90% are singletons. Germline-derived CDR1 and CDR2 are SNHLY and FYNNEI. The CDR3 totals 14 residues. V was trimmed by 9 bases and J by 4 bases, leaving 18 bases between them. Time point noted: peripheral blood 6 weeks after treatment start. Sampling of each patient yielded between 1 and 8 specimens, collected pretreatment and on-treatment. The clonotype was recovered from a man in his 60s with urothelial cancer. This sequence joins TRBV2 and TRBJ1-1; D not certain. The source material was PBMCs, sampled around atezolizumab (anti-PD-L1) treatment. CDR3 in amino acids: CARQRRKASTEAFF. DNA of the CDR3: TGTGCCAGGCAGCGCCGGAAGGCTAGCACTGAAGCTTTCTTT.